This paragraph covers one TCR beta chain sequence. Its cognate antigen is unknown. The sample comes from a study of T-cell reconstitution after alpha-beta-depleted transplantation in children. Regarding the study as a whole: Roughly two months post-transplant, alpha-beta T cells reportedly originated from several hundred graft clones that had expanded. Fresh T-cell production supplied most of the T-cell counts and diversity seen one year after transplant.

The V gene's germline CDR1 is ENHRY and CDR2 SYGVKD. The V gene lost 7 bases and the J gene lost 0 bases, with 11 bases spanning the gap. The CDR3 sequence is 14 residues long. Unique molecular identifiers were used in preparing the TCRbeta library. TCRdb re-called the PCR reads with MiXCR, one entry per CDR3 protein. The data contain 77,000 or so distinct CDR3 sequences, less than 20% of them singletons. This sequence was found in a male patient between 2 and 10 years old who had a stem cell transplant for acute lymphoblastic leukemia, so the T cells may come from the graft donor. Here the sequenced sample was PBMCs, mostly from graft donor cells, taken 360 days after TCRalphabeta/CD19-depleted stem cell transplant. The chain links TRBV10-3 to TRBJ2-3; D is ambiguous. In nucleotides, the CDR3 is TGTGCCATCAAAAAGACTGATAGCACAGATACGCAGTATTTT. Its protein is CAIKKTDSTDTQYF.